These T cell receptor beta chains were read from a single sample in a study of blood T cell repertoires in COVID-19. Sequencing used immunoSEQ multiplex PCR; TCRdb keeps in-frame clones, though not all of them. The sample has about 210,000 clones, approximately 85% seen once; the top ten hold roughly 7.6%. The specimen sequenced was peripheral blood. Receptors originate from a woman aged 45-59 years with active or convalescent COVID-19. Each CDR3 is given with its conserved first and last residue. A D gene is named only where the DNA matches it firmly. A clone size is listed for some rows: how often the clone was seen (once, few, many), or a class if it is expanded.

j_call d_call v_call clone_size cdr3_aa cdr3_nt
TRBJ2-2 . TRBV24-1 once CATRDGGGNTGELFF TGTGCCACCAGGGACGGGGGAGGGAACACCGGGGAGCTGTTTTTT
TRBJ1-4 . TRBV5-4 . CASSAAGGAINEKLFF TGTGCCAGCAGCGCCGCGGGGGGGGCGATAAATGAAAAACTGTTTTTT
TRBJ2-5 TRBD2 TRBV2 . CASGGVKETQYF TGTGCCAGCGGGGGGGTCAAGGAGACCCAGTACTTC
TRBJ2-7 TRBD1 TRBV7-2 . CASSFGQASYEQYF TGTGCCAGCAGCTTCGGACAGGCGTCCTACGAGCAGTACTTC
TRBJ2-1 TRBD2 TRBV7-9 . CASREPGLAKSSYNEQFF TGTGCCAGCAGGGAACCGGGACTAGCGAAGAGCTCCTACAATGAGCAGTTCTTC
TRBJ1-2 TRBD1 TRBV6-5 . CASRGVRDREYGYTF TGTGCCAGCAGGGGGGTCCGAGACAGGGAGTATGGCTACACCTTC
TRBJ2-7 TRBD1 TRBV7-2 few CASSLGSGDRGREQYF TGTGCCAGCAGCTTAGGTAGCGGGGACAGGGGACGCGAGCAGTACTTC
TRBJ1-2 . TRBV28 . CASSPLTGLGGYTF TGTGCCAGCAGTCCCCTTACAGGGCTCGGGGGCTACACCTTC
TRBJ1-3 TRBD1 TRBV5-1 . CASSRSWDRGSGNTIYF TGCGCCAGCAGCCGTTCCTGGGACAGGGGTTCTGGAAACACCATATATTTT
TRBJ2-3 TRBD2 TRBV28 . CASSTVRLSGRAHISTDTQYF TGTGCCAGCAGCACCGTAAGGCTTAGCGGGAGGGCCCATATAAGCACAGATACGCAGTATTTT
TRBJ1-3 TRBD1 TRBV11-1 . CASGQGAGNTIYF TGTGCCTCTGGACAGGGGGCTGGAAACACCATATATTTT
TRBJ1-6 TRBD1 TRBV6-4 few CASSSGTGMSPLHF TGTGCCAGCAGCTCCGGGACAGGCATGTCACCCCTCCACTTT
TRBJ1-2 . TRBV28 . CASSSGVYGYTF TGTGCCAGCAGTTCAGGGGTCTATGGCTACACCTTC
TRBJ1-1 . TRBV3-1/TRBV3-2 . CASSQAGAEAFF TGTGCCAGCAGCCAAGCAGGGGCAGAAGCTTTCTTT
TRBJ2-3 TRBD2 TRBV28 . CASSLAGAEDTQYF TGTGCCAGCAGTCTAGCGGGAGCGGAAGATACGCAGTATTTT
TRBJ2-3 . TRBV24-1 . CATSDQQGPFRDTQYF TGTGCCACCAGTGATCAGCAGGGCCCGTTTAGGGATACGCAGTATTTT
TRBJ2-4 . TRBV5-1 . CASSSTGADIQYF TGCGCCAGCAGCTCGACGGGTGCGGACATTCAGTACTTC
TRBJ1-5 TRBD1 TRBV6-6 . CASSRTGEYSNQPQHF TGTGCCAGCAGTCGTACAGGGGAATATAGCAATCAGCCCCAGCATTTT
TRBJ2-3 TRBD2 TRBV7-2 few CASSLAAGLAGGPGNTQYF TGTGCCAGCAGCTTAGCGGCGGGACTAGCGGGGGGGCCGGGAAATACGCAGTATTTT
TRBJ2-1 . TRBV10-2 . CATKGGYNEQFF TGCGCCACCAAGGGCGGGTACAATGAGCAGTTCTTC
TRBJ1-2 TRBD1 TRBV3-1/TRBV3-2 . CASTTTGVGYGYTF TGTGCCAGCACCACGACAGGGGTTGGCTATGGCTACACCTTC
TRBJ1-4 . TRBV7-9 . CASSLSGNEKLFF TGTGCCAGCAGCTTATCCGGGAATGAAAAACTGTTTTTT
TRBJ2-3 TRBD2 TRBV2 . CASSSGLGTKQYF TGTGCCAGCAGTTCAGGATTGGGGACTAAGCAGTATTTT
TRBJ1-1 . TRBV6-5 . CASSYGAGVTEAFF TGTGCCAGCAGTTACGGCGCGGGAGTGACTGAAGCTTTCTTT
TRBJ2-7 . TRBV9 . CASSVDTGSSYEQYF TGTGCCAGCAGCGTGGATACAGGGAGCTCCTACGAGCAGTACTTC
TRBJ1-5 . TRBV10-3 . CAISDDRDQPQHF TGTGCCATCAGTGACGACAGAGATCAGCCCCAGCATTTT
TRBJ2-2 . TRBV15 once CATSRMGQDTGELFF TGTGCCACCAGCAGGATGGGACAAGACACCGGGGAGCTGTTTTTT
TRBJ2-3 . TRBV4-1 . CASSQPISPDTQYF TGCGCCAGCAGCCAACCCATTTCCCCAGATACGCAGTATTTT
TRBJ2-5 TRBD1 TRBV5-6 . CASSLDRGVQFPYF TGTGCCAGCAGCCTGGACAGGGGGGTACAATTCCCGTACTTC
TRBJ2-5 . TRBV3-1/TRBV3-2 . CASSQRPTGGTQYF TGTGCCAGCAGCCAAAGACCCACCGGGGGGACCCAGTACTTC
TRBJ2-2 . TRBV6-5 . CASSRSPGELFF TGTGCCAGCAGTCGGAGCCCCGGGGAGCTGTTTTTT
TRBJ2-1 . TRBV20-1 . CSASYRNSYNEQFF TGCAGTGCTAGTTACAGGAACTCCTACAATGAGCAGTTCTTC
TRBJ1-2 . TRBV6-5 . CASSSKPYSGYGYTF TGTGCCAGCAGTTCGAAACCATACAGTGGATATGGCTACACCTTC
TRBJ1-5 TRBD1 TRBV7-8 . CASSGHGTDNQPQHF TGTGCCAGCAGCGGGCACGGGACAGATAATCAGCCCCAGCATTTT
TRBJ1-2 . TRBV15 . CATSRVPLSGYTF TGTGCCACCAGCAGAGTCCCCCTCTCTGGCTACACCTTC
TRBJ1-1 TRBD1 TRBV27 . CASSLGQGAEAFF TGTGCCAGCAGTTTAGGGCAGGGGGCAGAAGCTTTCTTT
TRBJ1-3 . TRBV5-1 . CASSSLSGNTIYF TGCGCCAGCTCGTCCCTCTCTGGAAACACCATATATTTT
TRBJ1-2 TRBD1 TRBV12-3/TRBV12-4 . CASSIQGGYGYTF TGTGCCAGCAGTATACAGGGGGGGTATGGCTACACCTTC
TRBJ2-1 . TRBV6-1 . CASSDAQGRDEQFF TGTGCCAGCAGTGATGCCCAGGGGAGGGATGAGCAGTTCTTC
TRBJ1-6 TRBD1 TRBV5-6 . CASSLVQGRRTPLHF TGTGCCAGCAGCTTGGTACAGGGGAGGCGAACACCCCTCCACTTT
TRBJ2-1 TRBD2 TRBV27 . CASSPLIALAGGDEQFF TGTGCCAGCAGTCCCTTGATCGCACTAGCGGGAGGGGATGAGCAGTTCTTC
TRBJ1-2 TRBD1 TRBV27 . CASSSGQGRGYTF TGTGCCAGCAGTTCCGGACAGGGGCGCGGCTACACCTTC
TRBJ1-5 . TRBV2 . CASRHPQGAQPQHF TGTGCCAGCAGACACCCACAGGGAGCTCAGCCCCAGCATTTT
TRBJ1-2 TRBD1 TRBV5-1 . CASSPEGQAGYTF TGCGCCAGCAGCCCAGAGGGACAGGCTGGCTACACCTTC
TRBJ2-7 TRBD1 TRBV7-9 . CASSLPGQGYEKYF TGTGCCAGCAGCTTGCCGGGACAGGGCTACGAGAAGTACTTC
TRBJ2-5 . TRBV7-3 . CASSPGQGPPAGETQYF TGTGCCAGCAGCCCCGGGCAGGGCCCGCCAGCTGGAGAGACCCAGTACTTC
TRBJ2-7 . TRBV28 once CASRGGTYEQYF TGTGCCAGCAGGGGGGGTACGTACGAGCAGTACTTC
TRBJ1-2 TRBD1 TRBV5-1 . CASSLQGGYGYTF TGCGCCAGCAGCTTACAGGGGGGTTATGGCTACACCTTC